Each of the 25 T cell receptor beta chains below was sequenced from the same sample in a study of response to subunit inactivated influenza vaccine (dated by TCRdb to between 2018 and 2020). The method was RT-PCR. Reads for this sample came from an Illumina HiSeq 2500. TCRdb reran the public reads through fastp at Q25 and MiXCR, keeping productive beta chains. Rows are unified per CDR3 protein, each entry keeping the most common DNA and genes. The sample table contains about half a million distinct CDR3 sequences; only one count was recorded for around 9.9% of them. Jointly, the top ten make up less than 15% of the sample. The meaning of the sample's time point label: 45 to 50 days after influenza vaccine administration. Sequenced here: PBMCs from blood, sampled 40 to 50 days after vaccination. These receptors originate from a man in his forties or fifties who received an inactivated influenza vaccine. Donor details come from another sample of the same person, matched by shared clones.

This clonotype was detected only a few times. The chain combines TRBV27 with TRBJ2-3, with 16 bases matching TRBD2. J lost 5 bases, V lost 2 bases, and 10 bases had no gene match. This CDR3 is built from 19 residues. Germline V gene data show CDR1 as MNHEY and CDR2 as SMNVEV (reference sequence). Here the CDR3 reads CASSLKGLAGGWSIDTQYF. For the CDR3, the DNA is TGTGCCAGCAGTTTAAAGGGACTAGCGGGGGGGTGGTCGATAGATACGCAGTATTTT.

This clonotype turned up a few times. The CDR3 reads CASSLRGISSYNEQFF. CDR3 DNA sequence: TGTGCCAGCAGTTTGAGGGGGATCAGCTCCTACAATGAGCAGTTCTTC. The genes are TRBV27 and TRBJ2-1; possible D gene TRBD1, 6 bases. The germline V gene encodes CDR1 MNHEY and CDR2 SMNVEV (reference sequence). V gave up 3 bases and J gave up 0 bases, with 12 bases separating them. The CDR3 runs 16 residues.

In its sample, this clonotype was seen many times. CDR3 sequence reads: CAISALAGAGGDEQFF. In DNA, the CDR3 is TGTGCCATCAGTGCTCTAGCGGGAGCTGGTGGCGATGAGCAGTTCTTC. V and J are TRBV10-3 and TRBJ2-1, with TRBD2 matching 10 bases. This CDR3 is 16 amino acids long. In germline, CDR1 is ENHRY, CDR2 SYGVKD. J was trimmed by 8 bases and V by 4 bases; bases with no gene match: 11.

The V gene is TRBV6-5, the J gene TRBJ2-5; maybe TRBD2 (6 bases). The CDR3 has 16 residues. Germline V gene lookup returns CDR1 MNHEY and CDR2 SVGAGI. With 1 base removed from V and 5 bases from J, the gap between germline ends came to 17 bases. This CDR3 is CASSYLRRARAETQYF. CDR3 DNA: TGTGCCAGCAGTTACTTAAGGAGGGCCCGTGCGGAGACCCAGTACTTC.

This clonotype was seen ten or more times. The rearrangement joins TRBV6-2 or TRBV6-3 to TRBJ2-1, with TRBD1 as a possible D gene (5 bases). The CDR3 is 15 residues long. Per germline, CDR1 MNHEY and CDR2 SVGEGT. Trimming stripped 7 bases from V and 0 bases from J, with 13 bases between. CDR3 DNA sequence: TGTGCCAGCACCGGCACAGGAAGCTCCTACAATGAGCAGTTCTTC. Amino acids: CASTGTGSSYNEQFF.

This clonotype was seen a handful of times. The chain links TRBV5-5 to TRBJ1-1; no reliable D call. Trimming took off 2 bases at V and 4 bases at J, with 12 bases between the two ends. The germline gives CDR1 SGHKS, CDR2 YYEKEE (reference sequence). The CDR3 contains 14 residues. The DNA for the CDR3 is TGTGCCAGCAGCTTCCGGCTAGGTATCACTGAAGCTTTCTTT. Residues: CASSFRLGITEAFF. The variable domain in full, completed from reference TRBV5-5 and TRBJ1-1, reads DAGVTQSPTHLIKTRGQQVTLRCSPISGHKSVSWYQQVLGQGPQFIFQYYEKEERGRGNFPDRFSARQFPNYSSELNVNALLLGDSALYLCASSFRLGITEAFFGQGTRLTVV.

This clonotype was counted only a few times. This chain connects TRBV4-2 to TRBJ1-6; D gene uncertain. Trimming pared 0 bases from V and 2 bases from J, leaving 11 bases between. CDR3 length equals 17 residues. Germline CDR1 and CDR2: LGHNA and YNFKEQ. CDR3 nucleotide sequence: TGTGCCAGCAGCCAAGATTGGCAGGCAGCCTATAATTCACCCCTCCACTTT. Residues: CASSQDWQAAYNSPLHF.

CDR3: CASSHGGVVAGGIAKNIQYF. DNA for the CDR3: TGTGCCAGCAGCCACGGGGGGGTAGTAGCGGGAGGAATAGCCAAAAACATTCAGTACTTC. The V call is TRBV6-2 or TRBV6-3, the J call TRBJ2-4; 10 bases line up with TRBD2. This CDR3 has 20 residues. Germline CDR1 reads MNHEY; CDR2 reads SVGEGT. J was trimmed by 0 bases and V by 6 bases; bases with no gene match: 17.

V and J are TRBV3-1 and TRBJ2-1; 11 bases fit TRBD2. With V trimmed by 2 bases and J by 1 base, 16 bases remained unmatched. Germline CDR1 is LGHDT and CDR2 is YNNKEL (reference sequence). CDR3 size: 21 residues. The CDR3 nucleotides read TGTGCCAGCAGCCAAACAGGGGGTCTACTAGCGGGAGCCGATTCCTACAATGAGCAGTTCTTC. Translation gives CASSQTGGLLAGADSYNEQFF.

This clonotype showed up just a few times. The chain has TRBV24-1 and TRBJ2-7; no definite D call. The CDR3 extends over 11 amino acids. V was shortened by 4 bases and J by 9 bases, with 9 bases between the two germline ends. The germline CDR1 and CDR2 sequences are KGHDR and SFDVKD. The CDR3 reads CATSDSTRQYF. The DNA for the CDR3 is TGTGCCACCAGTGACTCTACGAGGCAGTACTTC.

The V call is TRBV5-1, the J call TRBJ2-1, with TRBD2 matching 9 bases. This CDR3 is built from 16 residues. Germline CDR1 reads SGHRS; CDR2 reads YFSETQ. V was pared by 2 bases and J by 4 bases, with 7 bases of the junction left unmatched. The CDR3 reads CASSLPTSGEYNEQFF. The CDR3 region has the DNA TGCGCCAGCAGCTTACCGACTAGCGGAGAATACAATGAGCAGTTCTTC.

This clonotype was observed a handful of times. The V and J genes are TRBV20-1 and TRBJ2-7; 8 bases agree with TRBD1. CDR1 is DFQATT, CDR2 SNEGSKA, per germline (reference sequence). The junction had 7 bases not matched to a gene; V was cut back by 6 bases and J by 0 bases. This CDR3 is 14 amino acids long. The DNA for the CDR3 is TGCAGTGCGGAGGACAGGGAAGACTCCTACGAGCAGTACTTC. Amino acids: CSAEDREDSYEQYF.

This clonotype was observed at least ten times. This rearrangement joins TRBV6-1 to TRBJ2-7, with D possibly matching TRBD2 (5 bases). Per germline, CDR1 MNHNS and CDR2 SASEGT. The length of the CDR3 is 15 residues. The germline V and J ends were trimmed by 5 bases and 1 base, with 15 bases remaining between them. CDR3 residues: CASSMGVSASYEQYF. The CDR3 DNA is TGTGCCAGCAGTATGGGAGTCTCCGCTTCCTACGAGCAGTACTTC.

This chain uses TRBV7-2 with TRBJ1-1, with a weak D call TRBD1 (5 bases). There are 14 residues in the CDR3. The ends were cut back, 2 bases at V and 6 bases at J, with 13 bases in the middle. Germline-derived CDR1 and CDR2 are SGHTA and FQGNSA. The CDR3: CASSLRMGVPEAFF. CDR3 nucleotide sequence: TGTGCCAGCAGCTTAAGGATGGGGGTCCCTGAAGCTTTCTTT.

This clonotype was counted ten times or more. This chain links TRBV9 with TRBJ2-2; D is undetermined. Germline CDR1 is SGDLS and CDR2 is YYNGEE. This CDR3 has 16 residues. V lost 4 bases and J 5 bases, leaving 18 bases between the germline ends. CDR3 DNA: TGTGCCAGCAGCTCTTCCGTCGAGGCCAGAACCGGGGAGCTGTTTTTT. This gives the protein CASSSSVEARTGELFF.

This clonotype was picked up many times. The chain couples TRBV5-1 to TRBJ1-4, with D hard to call. V lost 0 bases and J lost 4, with 7 bases in between. The germline V gene encodes CDR1 SGHRS and CDR2 YFSETQ. The CDR3 spans 14 residues. For the CDR3, the DNA is TGCGCCAGCAGCTTGGGCAGAGGTAATGAAAAACTGTTTTTT. Translated: CASSLGRGNEKLFF.

The V gene is TRBV29-1, the J gene TRBJ2-1, with 11 bases matching TRBD2. Germline-derived CDR1 and CDR2 are SQVTM and ANQGSEA. V lost 4 bases to trimming and J lost 4 bases; unmatched junction nucleotides: 9. The CDR3 runs to 16 residues. This CDR3 is CSVAASGRSGYNEQFF. The CDR3, as DNA: TGCAGCGTTGCGGCTAGCGGGAGGAGCGGGTACAATGAGCAGTTCTTC.

This clonotype was found many times. V gene TRBV7-9 combines with J gene TRBJ2-3; weak D call: TRBD1 (5 bases). Trimming pared 5 bases from V and 0 bases from J, leaving 15 bases between. The CDR3 contains 16 residues. The germline V gene has CDR1 SEHNR and CDR2 FQNEAQ (reference sequence). The chain's CDR3 is CASSPSRRTSTDTQYF. In DNA, the CDR3 is TGTGCCAGCAGCCCCTCGCGACGGACAAGCACAGATACGCAGTATTTT.

This clonotype was detected once. V is TRBV9 and J is TRBJ1-1, with D possibly being TRBD1 (6 bases). V lost 4 bases, J lost 0 bases, and 13 bases lay in between. Per germline, CDR1 SGDLS and CDR2 YYNGEE. This CDR3 region has 15 residues. CDR3 coding DNA: TGTGCCAGCAGCAAACCGGGACACCTGAACACTGAAGCTTTCTTT. This translates into CASSKPGHLNTEAFF. The whole variable domain, remainder taken from reference TRBV9 and TRBJ1-1, is DSGVTQTPKHLITATGQRVTLRCSPRSGDLSVYWYQQSLDQGLQFLIQYYNGEERAKGNILERFSAQQFPDLHSELNLSSLELGDSALYFCASSKPGHLNTEAFFGQGTRLTVV.

Of note for this clonotype: A much larger clonotype is one base distant, so this may be a read error. V and J are TRBV11-2 and TRBJ1-6; possible D gene TRBD1, 5 bases. CDR3 size: 18 residues. CDR1 and CDR2 from the germline V gene are SGHAT and FQNNGV. The CDR3 loop is CASSLVAGWSSYNSSLHF. The CDR3 DNA is TGTGCCAGCAGCTTAGTGGCAGGGTGGAGCTCCTATAATTCATCCCTCCACTTT.

V is TRBV20-1 and J is TRBJ2-7, with unresolved D. This CDR3 has 14 residues. The germline gives CDR1 DFQATT, CDR2 SNEGSKA (reference sequence). With 5 bases removed from V and 0 bases from J, the gap between germline ends came to 14 bases. The chain's CDR3 is CSARVSALSYEQYF. CDR3 nucleotide sequence: TGCAGTGCTCGGGTGTCCGCTCTCTCCTACGAGCAGTACTTC.

V and J are TRBV4-3 and TRBJ1-2; D is perhaps TRBD1 (6 bases). Trimming stripped 2 bases from V and 4 bases from J, with 17 bases between. The CDR3 has 16 residues. Germline values: CDR1 LGHNA, CDR2 YSLEER. The CDR3 protein is CASSQNTGPPIYGYTF. The CDR3 DNA reads TGCGCCAGCAGCCAAAATACAGGGCCCCCTATCTATGGCTACACCTTC.

The J gene is TRBJ2-7, the V gene TRBV12-3 or TRBV12-4; D is perhaps TRBD1 (5 bases). This CDR3 region has 14 residues. Trimming took off 0 bases at V and 3 bases at J, with 9 bases between the two ends. In nucleotides, the CDR3 is TGTGCCAGCAGTTTAGCCAGGGTGGACTACGAGCAGTACTTC. It yields the protein CASSLARVDYEQYF.

The chain is built from TRBV7-9 and TRBJ1-3; D is unclear. Trimming pared 7 bases from V and 2 bases from J, leaving 15 bases between. Germline V gene lookup returns CDR1 SEHNR and CDR2 FQNEAQ (reference sequence). The CDR3 is made up of 15 amino acids. The CDR3 DNA reads TGTGCCAGCAAGGGTCCTACTGCCCCTGGAAACACCATATATTTT. Translation gives CASKGPTAPGNTIYF.

The CDR3 DNA sequence: TGCGCCAGCAGCACCGAGACAGGGGGGGGCTATGGCTACACCTTC. Protein: CASSTETGGGYGYTF. The chain has TRBV5-1 and TRBJ1-2; TRBD1 matches at 9 bases. V gave up 4 bases and J gave up 4 bases; unmatched junction bases: 8. The germline V gene encodes CDR1 SGHRS and CDR2 YFSETQ. The CDR3 loop spans 15 amino acids.